The 18 T cell receptor beta chains given below trace back to one sample, sequenced in a study of blood T cell repertoires in COVID-19. The data were produced by immunoSEQ multiplex PCR, yet TCRdb's version contains in-frame clones alone and is incomplete. The table records 200,000 to 300,000 clones, 65% to 90% of them present only once. The sequenced sample consisted of peripheral blood. The origin of the receptors is a man aged 25-45 years with active or convalescent COVID-19.

This chain connects TRBV25-1 to TRBJ1-1; a weak D match, TRBD1 (6 bases). This CDR3 has 13 residues. Deletions cut 2 bases from V and 5 bases from J, with 9 bases between. Germline-derived CDR1 and CDR2 are MGHDK and SYGVNS. The CDR3 here is CASSETDRTEAFF. CDR3 DNA: TGTGCCAGCAGTGAAACTGACAGGACTGAAGCTTTCTTT.

The CDR3 DNA sequence: TGTGCCAGCAGCTCGACCTTAGCCAATAGTGAAGCTTTCTTT. It yields the protein CASSSTLANSEAFF. The chain combines TRBV13 with TRBJ1-1; unclear D gene. This CDR3 spans 14 amino acids. V was cut by 4 bases and J by 7 bases, with 16 bases left in between. Looked up from germline, CDR1 is PRHDT and CDR2 is FYEKMQ (reference sequence).

This sequence joins TRBV6-5 and TRBJ1-2; D is unresolved. Germline V gene lookup returns CDR1 MNHEY and CDR2 SVGAGI. This CDR3 is built from 13 residues. V was cut by 5 bases and J by 4 bases, with 11 bases left in between. CDR3 coding DNA: TGTGCCAGCAGTCCCGACGGACTCTATGGCTACACCTTC. Protein: CASSPDGLYGYTF.

This clone was found once. The chain joins TRBV25-1 to TRBJ1-2, with TRBD1 matching 7 bases. The V gene's germline CDR1 is MGHDK and CDR2 SYGVNS. The V and J ends lost 5 bases and 6 bases, in that order; junction bases with no gene match: 6. This CDR3 is 13 amino acids long. Written as DNA, the CDR3 is TGTGCCAGCAGTATAGGGGGCGTGAATGGCTACACCTTC. It encodes CASSIGGVNGYTF.

The rearrangement joins TRBV10-3 to TRBJ2-1; TRBD1 matches 9 bases. The CDR3 has 15 residues. The germline V gene has CDR1 ENHRY and CDR2 SYGVKD. The trim removed 6 bases at V and 8 bases at J, leaving 11 bases unmatched. The CDR3 DNA sequence: TGTGCCATCAGCGACCCCGGGACAGGGTCATATGAGCAGTTCTTC. This encodes CAISDPGTGSYEQFF.

This clone was found once. V and J are TRBV30 and TRBJ1-1, with TRBD1 matching over 7 bases. This CDR3 is built from 14 residues. V dropped 1 base and J dropped 5; count of bases not matched to a gene: 7. Germline V CDR1 and CDR2: GTSNPN, SVGIG (reference sequence). DNA of the CDR3: TGTGCCTGGAGTGACGATACAGGGGTGACTGAAGCTTTCTTT. It yields the protein CAWSDDTGVTEAFF.

The chain combines TRBV9 with TRBJ1-3; possibly TRBD1 for D (5 bases). Germline-derived CDR1 and CDR2 are SGDLS and YYNGEE. CDR3 size: 14 residues. Trimming cost V 4 bases and J 8 bases, with 16 bases left between them. The CDR3 is CASSPSGGKYTIYF. In DNA form, the CDR3 reads TGTGCCAGCAGCCCCTCCGGGGGGAAATACACCATATATTTT.

The V gene is TRBV4-1, the J gene TRBJ1-2; 9 positions match TRBD1. With 1 base clipped from V and 6 bases from J, the junction kept 6 bases outside the gene matches. The CDR3 loop spans 15 amino acids. CDR1 is MGHRA and CDR2 is YSYEKL in the germline V gene. CDR3 DNA: TGCGCCAGCAGCCAAGTGGGGACAGGGCGGGATGGCTACACCTTC. Translation: CASSQVGTGRDGYTF.

The V call is TRBV5-1, the J call TRBJ1-1, with D possibly matching TRBD1 (5 bases). The CDR3 is 17 residues long. Trimming removed 5 bases at V and 1 base at J, with 21 bases between. The germline gives CDR1 SGHRS, CDR2 YFSETQ. The CDR3 loop is CASRRGEDTAGNTEAFF. CDR3 bases: TGCGCCAGCAGGAGAGGGGAGGATACCGCCGGGAACACTGAAGCTTTCTTT.

The chain carries TRBV3-1 (or the pseudogene TRBV3-2) and TRBJ1-6, with a tentative D call TRBD1 (5 bases). V was cut by 0 bases and J by 6 bases, with 15 bases left in between. Germline CDR1 LGHDT, CDR2 YNNKEL (reference sequence). CDR3 size: 17 residues. The CDR3 DNA reads as TGTGCCAGCAGCCAAGATTCCGGGGGGTCTCGTAATTCACCCCTCCACTTT. This sequence encodes CASSQDSGGSRNSPLHF.

DNA for the CDR3: TGCGCCAGCAGCTTCGGGGTTGAGCAGTTCTTC. Translation gives CASSFGVEQFF. The chain employs TRBV5-1 and TRBJ2-1; a weak D match, TRBD2 (5 bases). Germline assignment: CDR1 SGHRS and CDR2 YFSETQ. This CDR3 has 11 amino acids. Deletions cut 2 bases from V and 9 bases from J, with 6 bases between.

This clone appeared once. The J gene is TRBJ2-3, the V gene TRBV3-1 (or the pseudogene TRBV3-2); 7 bases agree with TRBD2. This CDR3 comprises 15 residues. The V gene end was trimmed by 0 bases and the J gene end by 5 bases; junction bases not matched to a gene: 5. The germline gives CDR1 LGHDT, CDR2 YNNKEL (reference sequence). The CDR3 DNA sequence: TGTGCCAGCAGCCAAGATTGGGGGGGTGGAGATACGCAGTATTTT. This sequence encodes CASSQDWGGGDTQYF.

CDR3 in amino acids: CASSALQGATGYTF. The CDR3 DNA reads TGTGCCAGCAGCGCACTACAGGGGGCAACTGGCTACACCTTC. V gene TRBV7-2 combines with J gene TRBJ1-2; the match to TRBD1 covers 9 bases. With 5 bases clipped from V and 7 bases from J, the junction kept 8 bases outside the gene matches. The CDR3 consists of 14 residues. CDR1 and CDR2 (germline): SGHTA, FQGNSA.

The rearrangement uses TRBV5-1 and TRBJ2-7, with a tentative D call TRBD1 (6 bases). CDR3 length: 15 amino acids. The germline CDR1 and CDR2 sequences are SGHRS and YFSETQ. Trimming removed 0 bases from V and 2 bases from J, with 12 bases in between. The CDR3, as DNA: TGCGCCAGCAGCTTGGGATCACAGGGCGCCTACGAGCAGTACTTC. This gives the protein CASSLGSQGAYEQYF.

The genes are TRBV21-1 and TRBJ2-7; the DNA was not compared with TRBD1, the D call given in the table. TRBV21-1 counts as a pseudogene. CDR3 length: 14 residues. CDR3 DNA: TGTGCCAGCACCTTCGGGACAGAACCCCACGAGCAGTACTTC. Protein sequence: CASTFGTEPHEQYF.

The chain couples TRBV2 to TRBJ1-5; TRBD1 matches at 7 bases. CDR1 and CDR2 from the germline V gene are SNHLY and FYNNEI. Trimming cost V 5 bases and J 1 base; bases outside gene matches: 2. CDR3 length: 14 residues. The CDR3, as DNA: TGTGCCAGCAGTACACAGGGGAGCAATCAGCCCCAGCATTTT. This translates into CASSTQGSNQPQHF. The full variable domain, completed using reference TRBV2 and TRBJ1-5, is EPEVTQTPSHQVTQMGQEVILRCVPISNHLYFYWYRQILGQKVEFLVSFYNNEISEKSEIFDDQFSVERPDGSNFTLKIRSTKLEDSAMYFCASSTQGSNQPQHFGDGTRLSIL.

This rearrangement joins TRBV2 to TRBJ1-2; TRBD1 agrees at 11 bases. CDR3 length: 17 amino acids. The junction had 12 bases not matched to a gene; V was cut back by 6 bases and J by 3 bases. Germline CDR1 is SNHLY and CDR2 is FYNNEI. The CDR3 region has the DNA TGTGCCAGCAGGGTGGACAGGGGGCTTGGTCAAGACTATGGCTACACCTTC. This encodes CASRVDRGLGQDYGYTF.

This rearrangement joins TRBV6-5 to TRBJ2-7, with 7 bases matching TRBD1. Germline values: CDR1 MNHEY, CDR2 SVGAGI. This CDR3 has 14 residues. Trimming removed 4 bases from V and 7 bases from J; junction bases left unmatched: 10. The CDR3 nucleotides read TGTGCCAGCAGTTCCCCGACAGGGACGCGTGAGCAGTACTTC. This translates into CASSSPTGTREQYF.